This record concerns one T cell receptor (beta chain) sequence. Its matching antigen is unknown. Healthy donors had no documented immune events, such as infections, while sampled. This entry is derived from a study of identifying expanded T cells in peripheral blood. This CDR3 is 14 amino acids long. Germline loops: CDR1 SGHTS, CDR2 YDEGEE. Trimming took 0 bases from V and 5 from J, leaving 11 bases between them. Data came from immunoSEQ multiplex PCR; TCRdb stores just in-frame clones and leaves some out. The sample includes 75,000 to 95,000 clones, approximately 91% of them seen just once. General study findings and limits: Clone count variance between roughly 2-week samples rose with total template count. Differentially abundant clones: approximately 1.3 between replicates, about 15 at roughly 2 weeks, around 20 at four.

This chain links TRBV5-8 with TRBJ1-2; the D gene is possibly TRBD1 (5 bases). The sequencing sample was made of blood. The source is a person aged 18-69 years in good health. This CDR3 reads CASSLAAREYGYTF. The CDR3 DNA reads TGTGCCAGCAGCTTGGCCGCCAGGGAATATGGCTACACCTTC.